The clone carrying this T cell receptor (beta chain) was observed once. Its cognate antigen is unknown. The protocol was immunoSEQ multiplex PCR, while the TCRdb copy is restricted to in-frame clones and leaves out a portion. The sample has about 46,000 clones; around nine tenths are singletons. The data originate from a study of OX40 agonist ivuxolimab in advanced cancers. Looking at the study overall: Patients with hepatocellular carcinoma, melanoma, renal cell or head and neck cancer made up the dose-escalation patients. Among those treated, three patients had partial responses, one with hepatocellular carcinoma and two with cutaneous melanoma.

General study points: Clonal expansion was seen in CD4+ and CD8+ blood T cells by week 6 at 0.1 to 3.0 mg/kg. Normalized expansion of T-cell clones was also low for some nonresponders.

The germline gives CDR1 MNHEY, CDR2 SVGAGI. The CDR3 runs 13 residues. Germline trimming cut 2 bases from V and 5 bases from J; bases unmatched to any gene: 2. The sequence derives from an adult with an advanced solid tumor such as melanoma, head and neck, liver or kidney cancer. The chain uses TRBV6-5 and TRBJ2-5, with TRBD1 matching 7 bases. The starting material was CD4+ or CD8+ T cells sorted from blood, obtained in a trial of the OX40 agonist ivuxolimab. The DNA of the CDR3 is TGTGCCAGCAGTTACAGGGGGCGGGAGACCCAGTACTTC. Its protein product is CASSYRGRETQYF.